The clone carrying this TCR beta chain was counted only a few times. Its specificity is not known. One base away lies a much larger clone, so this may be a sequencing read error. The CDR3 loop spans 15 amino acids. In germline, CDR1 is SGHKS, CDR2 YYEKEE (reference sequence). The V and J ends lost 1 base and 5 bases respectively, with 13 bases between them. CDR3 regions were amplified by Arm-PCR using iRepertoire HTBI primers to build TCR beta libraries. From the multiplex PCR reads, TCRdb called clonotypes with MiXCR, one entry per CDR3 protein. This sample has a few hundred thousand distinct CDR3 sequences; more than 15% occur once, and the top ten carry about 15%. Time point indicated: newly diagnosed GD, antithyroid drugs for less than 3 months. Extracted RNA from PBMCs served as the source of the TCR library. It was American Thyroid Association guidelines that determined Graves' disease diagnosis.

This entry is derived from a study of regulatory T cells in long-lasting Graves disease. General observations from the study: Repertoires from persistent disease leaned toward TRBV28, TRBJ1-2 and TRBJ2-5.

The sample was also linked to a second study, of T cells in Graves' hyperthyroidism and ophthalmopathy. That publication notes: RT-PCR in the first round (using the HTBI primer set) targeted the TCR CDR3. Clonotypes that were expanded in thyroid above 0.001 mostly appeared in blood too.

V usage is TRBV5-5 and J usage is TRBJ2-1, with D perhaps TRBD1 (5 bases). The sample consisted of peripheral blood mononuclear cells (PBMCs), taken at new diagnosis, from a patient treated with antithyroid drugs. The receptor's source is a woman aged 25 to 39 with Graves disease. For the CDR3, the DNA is TGTGCCAGCAGCTTGAGCTGGGGCCAGAACAATGAGCAGTTCTTC. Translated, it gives CASSLSWGQNNEQFF.